The 23 T cell receptor beta chains below were found in one sample sequenced in a study of control samples from healthy donors and cancer patients (dated by TCRdb to the early 2020s). The library was obtained by the immunoSEQ multiplex PCR assay. TCRdb mirrors the immuneACCESS table, restricted to in-frame sequences. Some clones are absent from its copies; in checked studies, under half trace to an unresolved V gene, and the reason for the others is unknown. Counted in this sample were under 65,000 clones; 80% to 90% of them appeared once. Around 2.8% of the sample is held by the ten biggest clonotypes. Source material: PBMCs. The receptors originated from a woman aged 45-59 years with lung cancer.

The count of this clone is one. This rearrangement joins TRBV11-3 to TRBJ2-2; no firm D call. CDR1 is SGHNT, CDR2 YENEEA, per germline. The germline V and J ends were trimmed by 3 bases and 1 base, with 6 bases remaining between them. This CDR3 is built from 14 residues. CDR3 loop: CASSLNRNTGELFF. The CDR3 region has the DNA TGTGCCAGCAGCTTGAATCGGAACACCGGGGAGCTGTTTTTT.

The chain is built from TRBV5-6 and TRBJ2-1, with 13 bases fitting TRBD2. Germline V gene data show CDR1 as SGHDT and CDR2 as YYEEEE. The CDR3 is made up of 19 amino acids. The V and J ends lost 3 bases and 0 bases, in that order; junction bases with no gene match: 9. For the CDR3, the DNA is TGTGCCAGCAGCTGGGATGGACTAGCGGGGGAGAGCTCCTACAATGAGCAGTTCTTC. Its protein product is CASSWDGLAGESSYNEQFF.

The J gene is TRBJ2-7, the V gene TRBV6-2 or TRBV6-3, with D possibly matching TRBD1 (5 bases). This CDR3 is built from 13 residues. V was trimmed by 5 bases and J by 3 bases, leaving 11 bases between them. Germline V gene data show CDR1 as MNHEY and CDR2 as SVGEGT. The CDR3 coding sequence is TGTGCCAGCAGTCACAGGTTTTTCTACGAGCAGTACTTC. Its translation: CASSHRFFYEQYF.

The chain has TRBV9 and TRBJ2-1; 7 nucleotides line up with TRBD2. This CDR3 is 16 amino acids long. V lost 0 bases and J lost 0; bases outside the gene matches: 3. Germline lookup yields CDR1 SGDLS and CDR2 YYNGEE. The DNA of the CDR3 is TGTGCCAGCAGCGTAGCGGGGGGAAGCTCCTACAATGAGCAGTTCTTC. It translates to CASSVAGGSSYNEQFF.

This clone was counted only a few times. This chain joins TRBV19 and TRBJ2-7; D is possibly TRBD2 (7 bases). V dropped 3 bases and J dropped 6 bases, with 12 bases sitting between them. Germline V gene data show CDR1 as LNHDA and CDR2 as SQIVND (reference sequence). The CDR3 is 13 residues long. CDR3 region: CASSMARGGEQYF. The CDR3 DNA reads TGTGCCAGTAGTATGGCAAGGGGGGGCGAGCAGTACTTC.

The chain couples TRBV28 to TRBJ1-2; D possibly corresponds to TRBD1 (5 bases). From germline, CDR1 is MDHEN and CDR2 SYDVKM. CDR3 size: 13 residues. V was shortened by 5 bases and J by 1 base, with 8 bases between the two germline ends. Here the CDR3 reads CASSLQVNYGYTF. DNA for the CDR3: TGTGCCAGCAGTCTACAGGTTAACTATGGCTACACCTTC.

The rearrangement joins TRBV7-2 to TRBJ2-4; tentatively, D is TRBD1 or TRBD2 (5 bases each). V was trimmed by 0 bases and J by 13 bases, leaving 22 bases between them. There are 16 residues in the CDR3. Germline V CDR1 and CDR2: SGHTA, FQGNSA. In DNA form, the CDR3 reads TGTGCCAGCAGCTTAGCCGCTCAGGCGTCCCCCGAGGGGCAGTACTTC. Protein product: CASSLAAQASPEGQYF.

The chain links TRBV4-3 to TRBJ1-5, with TRBD1 matching 7 bases. The germline CDR1 and CDR2 sequences are LGHNA and YSLEER. This CDR3 comprises 15 residues. After removal of 5 bases from V and 7 bases from J, the junction contained 11 bases not matched to a gene. This CDR3 reads CASSSDRDPKQPQHF. CDR3 bases: TGCGCCAGCAGCTCAGACAGGGACCCGAAACAGCCCCAGCATTTT.

The chain employs TRBV24-1 and TRBJ2-3, with 7 bases identical to TRBD1. This CDR3 is 13 amino acids long. CDR1 is KGHDR, CDR2 SFDVKD, per germline. The V segment lost 8 bases and the J segment 6 bases; nucleotides outside the gene matches: 7. The chain's CDR3 is CATTRGGSDTQYF. The CDR3 DNA reads TGTGCCACCACACGAGGGGGCTCGGATACGCAGTATTTT.

This chain uses TRBV9 with TRBJ2-5; no reliable D call. Germline-derived CDR1 and CDR2 are SGDLS and YYNGEE. This CDR3 contains 14 residues. V lost 4 bases and J 5 bases, leaving 15 bases between the germline ends. The chain's CDR3 is CASSKDPGFETQYF. DNA of the CDR3: TGTGCCAGCAGCAAAGACCCGGGTTTTGAGACCCAGTACTTC.

This clone was seen just once. This specimen includes other DNA sequences encoding the same CDR3. J is TRBJ1-1 and V is TRBV19, with TRBD1 matching over 9 bases. This CDR3 is built from 17 residues. Unmatched junction bases numbered 10, after V lost 4 bases and J lost 1 base. Germline V gene sequence: CDR1 LNHDA, CDR2 SQIVND (reference sequence). CDR3 bases: TGTGCCAGTAGTACCCTCCTAAAGGGACAGGGGAACACTGAAGCTTTCTTT. It yields the protein CASSTLLKGQGNTEAFF.

The chain joins TRBV7-9 to TRBJ2-7; TRBD1 or TRBD2 may be the D gene (5 bases each). Trimming took 6 bases from V and 2 from J, leaving 8 bases between them. Germline V gene lookup returns CDR1 SEHNR and CDR2 FQNEAQ (reference sequence). This CDR3 is built from 12 residues. CDR3 nucleotide sequence: TGTGCCAGCAGTTCGGGGCCCTACGAGCAGTACTTC. This translates into CASSSGPYEQYF.

This chain links TRBV11-2 with TRBJ2-3, with unresolved D. Trimming removed 2 bases from V and 1 base from J, with 16 bases in between. Germline CDR1 is SGHAT and CDR2 is FQNNGV. The CDR3 sequence is 17 residues long. CDR3 sequence reads: CASSLTPEGLGTDTQYF. The CDR3 DNA is TGTGCCAGCAGCTTAACCCCCGAAGGTCTAGGCACAGATACGCAGTATTTT.

The chain links TRBV7-7 to TRBJ2-5; TRBD2 aligns across 11 bases. Trimming removed 5 bases from V and 6 bases from J; junction bases left unmatched: 11. Germline CDR1 SSHAT, CDR2 FNYEAQ (reference sequence). This CDR3 spans 16 amino acids. The CDR3 loop reads CASSPELAGGLKTQYF. The CDR3 DNA follows: TGTGCCAGCAGCCCCGAGCTAGCGGGGGGCCTGAAGACCCAGTACTTC.

This clone appeared a few times. The chain is built from TRBV6-2 or TRBV6-3 and TRBJ1-6; D gene ambiguous. The V gene lost 6 bases and the J gene lost 3 bases, with 6 bases spanning the gap. The germline V gene has CDR1 MNHEY and CDR2 SVGEGT. The CDR3 sequence is 13 residues long. The CDR3 here is CASSFNYNSPLHF. CDR3 coding DNA: TGTGCCAGCAGCTTCAACTATAATTCACCCCTCCACTTT.

This sequence joins TRBV5-1 and TRBJ2-1; D unresolved. Germline V gives CDR1 SGHRS, CDR2 YFSETQ. The CDR3 is 14 residues long. With 0 bases removed from V and 5 bases from J, the gap between germline ends came to 9 bases. CDR3 loop: CASSLGWGDNEQFF. The DNA for the CDR3 is TGCGCCAGCAGCTTGGGGTGGGGTGACAATGAGCAGTTCTTC.

The CDR3 loop is CASSRFGQGVYGYTF. The CDR3 DNA reads TGTGCCAGCAGTCGCTTCGGACAGGGGGTCTATGGCTACACCTTC. This sequence joins TRBV6-5 and TRBJ1-2; TRBD1 matches at 10 bases. Germline CDR1 reads MNHEY; CDR2 reads SVGAGI. This CDR3 comprises 15 residues. With 5 bases clipped from V and 4 bases from J, the junction kept 7 bases outside the gene matches.

V usage is TRBV7-9 and J usage is TRBJ1-2; D is ambiguous. Germline CDR1 SEHNR, CDR2 FQNEAQ (reference sequence). There are 14 residues in the CDR3. Trimming removed 7 bases from V and 1 base from J, with 13 bases in between. CDR3 region: CASTDLSVNYGYTF. The CDR3 DNA sequence: TGTGCCAGCACCGATCTCAGCGTTAACTATGGCTACACCTTC.

The chain combines TRBV4-3 with TRBJ1-2; possible D gene TRBD1, 5 bases. Per the germline V gene, CDR1 is LGHNA and CDR2 is YSLEER. This CDR3 spans 14 amino acids. Trimming removed 0 bases at V and 4 bases at J, with 9 bases between. DNA of the CDR3: TGCGCCAGCAGCCAAGAAAGACAGATCTATGGCTACACCTTC. Protein: CASSQERQIYGYTF.

The rearrangement links TRBV11-2 to TRBJ1-1; a possible D gene is TRBD1 (5 bases). Germline CDR1 and CDR2: SGHAT and FQNNGV. The V end lost 1 base, the J end lost 4 bases, and 10 bases lay between the germline ends. The CDR3 runs to 14 residues. The chain's CDR3 is CASSLALTGTEAFF. CDR3 in DNA: TGTGCCAGCAGCTTAGCTTTAACAGGCACTGAAGCTTTCTTT.

V usage is TRBV7-2 and J usage is TRBJ2-1, with no clear D. Germline-derived CDR1 and CDR2 are SGHTA and FQGNSA. The CDR3 length is 15 residues. Trimming removed 2 bases from V and 2 bases from J, with 10 bases in between. DNA for the CDR3: TGTGCCAGCAGCTTATATGGCGGAACCTACAATGAGCAGTTCTTC. This codes for CASSLYGGTYNEQFF. Together with reference TRBV7-2 and TRBJ2-1, the CDR3 gives the full variable domain: GAGVSQSPSNKVTEKGKDVELRCDPISGHTALYWYRQSLGQGLEFLIYFQGNSAPDKSGLPSDRFSAERTGGSVSTLTIQRTQQEDSAVYLCASSLYGGTYNEQFFGPGTRLTVL.

The chain couples TRBV7-9 to TRBJ1-2, with a possible D match to TRBD1 (6 bases). The CDR3 has 15 residues. Trimming shortened V by 7 bases and J by 4 bases, and 19 bases separated the two germline ends. Germline V gene data show CDR1 as SEHNR and CDR2 as FQNEAQ (reference sequence). CDR3 residues: CASTSSPGDFYGYTF. DNA of the CDR3: TGTGCCAGCACCTCTTCCCCAGGGGACTTCTATGGCTACACCTTC. The full variable domain, rest sourced from reference TRBV7-9 and TRBJ1-2, is DTGVSQNPRHKITKRGQNVTFRCDPISEHNRLYWYRQTLGQGPEFLTYFQNEAQLEKSRLLSDRFSAERPKGSFSTLEIQRTEQGDSAMYLCASTSSPGDFYGYTFGSGTRLTVV.

This chain joins TRBV25-1 and TRBJ1-4, with D possibly being TRBD1 (5 bases). CDR3 length: 14 residues. Trimming removed 4 bases from V and 7 bases from J, with 13 bases in between. Germline values: CDR1 MGHDK, CDR2 SYGVNS. CDR3 region: CASSGSRGSEKLFF. In DNA form, the CDR3 reads TGTGCCAGCAGTGGGAGTAGGGGAAGTGAAAAACTGTTTTTT. The full variable domain, in which reference TRBV25-1 and TRBJ1-4 provide the parts outside the CDR3, is EADIYQTPRYLVIGTGKKITLECSQTMGHDKMYWYQQDPGMELHLIHYSYGVNSTEKGDLSSESTVSRIRTEHFPLTLESARPSHTSQYLCASSGSRGSEKLFFGSGTQLSVL.